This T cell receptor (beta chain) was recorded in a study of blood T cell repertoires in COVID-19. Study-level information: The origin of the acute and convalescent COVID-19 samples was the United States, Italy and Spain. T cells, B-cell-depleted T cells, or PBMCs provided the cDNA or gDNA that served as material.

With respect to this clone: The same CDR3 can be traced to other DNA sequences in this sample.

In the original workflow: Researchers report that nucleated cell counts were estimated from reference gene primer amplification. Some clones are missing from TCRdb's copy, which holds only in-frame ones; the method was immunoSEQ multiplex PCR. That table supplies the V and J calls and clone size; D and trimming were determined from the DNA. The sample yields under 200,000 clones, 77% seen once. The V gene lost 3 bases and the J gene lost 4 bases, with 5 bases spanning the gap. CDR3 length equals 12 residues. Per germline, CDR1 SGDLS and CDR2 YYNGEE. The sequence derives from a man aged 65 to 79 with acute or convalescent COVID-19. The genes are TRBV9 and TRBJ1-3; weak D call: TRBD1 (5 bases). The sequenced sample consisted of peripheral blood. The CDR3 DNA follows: TGTGCCAGCAGCGGACAGGGAAACACCATATATTTT. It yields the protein CASSGQGNTIYF.